This T cell receptor beta chain was captured by sequencing in a study of cytomegalovirus exposure and HLA in healthy donors. At the level of the study: When over 300 donors were genotyped, roughly 78% of them were found to fall in the Caucasian-associated ancestry cluster. Study results and caveats: In vitro work confirmed that a few CMV-associated chains recognize CMV antigens. A previous analysis found most TCR beta V segments productive roughly 87% or roughly 30% of the time. Sequencing had likely introduced a cluster of highly shared sequence variants as an artifact.

PCR amplification relied on 60 Vbeta primers (plus 13 Jbeta primers). TCRdb's table, derived via immunoSEQ multiplex PCR, lists solely in-frame clones and lacks some. The sample lists some 130,000 clones; nearly 10% were seen once. As for this clone: Its target is not known.

Sequenced input: PBMCs. The clonotype was recovered from a man aged 50 to 59 in good health and CMV-seronegative.

CDR3 bases: TGTGCCAGCAGTAGGAGTGGCCCTGGAAACACCATATATTTT. Encoded protein: CASSRSGPGNTIYF. The rearrangement joins TRBV6-5 to TRBJ1-3; no reliable D call. V was shortened by 5 bases and J by 2 bases, with 10 bases between the two germline ends. Germline-derived CDR1 and CDR2 are MNHEY and SVGAGI. The CDR3 has 14 amino acids.